Listed here are 32 T cell receptor beta chains from one sample, sequenced in a study of T cells in Graves' hyperthyroidism and ophthalmopathy. Researchers took RNA transcripts and amplified the TCR beta CDR3 regions from them. The primer set for the first-round RT-PCR of the TCR CDR3 was HTBI. Using its own MiXCR run on the multiplex PCR reads, TCRdb lists one record per CDR3 protein. The sample lists about 700,000 distinct CDR3 sequences, 14% occurring once. Sequenced material: blood. The receptors were gathered from a young woman with Graves' hyperthyroidism.

The rearrangement links TRBV3-1 to TRBJ1-1; D is unresolved. Germline-derived CDR1 and CDR2 are LGHDT and YNNKEL (reference sequence). This CDR3 is built from 13 residues. Deletions cut 4 bases from V and 6 bases from J, with 12 bases between. CDR3 DNA sequence: TGTGCCAGCAGCCCCCGGGGTACCGCTGAAGCTTTCTTT. This gives the protein CASSPRGTAEAFF.

V is TRBV12-3 or TRBV12-4 and J is TRBJ2-1; tentatively, D is TRBD2 (5 bases). The V and J ends lost 3 bases and 0 bases respectively, with 9 bases between them. This CDR3 contains 15 residues. The CDR3 spells CASSFGRSSYNEQFF. The DNA for the CDR3 is TGTGCCAGCAGTTTTGGGAGAAGCTCCTACAATGAGCAGTTCTTC.

This clonotype was found a few times. The chain employs TRBV28 and TRBJ1-5; 12 bases agree with TRBD1. CDR3 size: 16 residues. The germline V gene encodes CDR1 MDHEN and CDR2 SYDVKM. J gave up 7 bases and V 5 bases, and 9 bases lay outside the gene matches. The CDR3 loop is CASSPRGTGGIQPQHF. DNA for the CDR3: TGTGCCAGCAGTCCAAGAGGGACAGGGGGCATCCAGCCCCAGCATTTT.

The table lists this clonotype with many counts. The chain employs TRBV28 and TRBJ2-1; D possibly corresponds to TRBD2 (6 bases). Germline loops: CDR1 MDHEN, CDR2 SYDVKM. The CDR3 loop spans 17 amino acids. V lost 6 bases, J lost 0 bases, and 18 bases lay in between. This CDR3 reads CASSQTRTTGSYNEQFF. The CDR3 DNA reads TGTGCCAGCAGCCAGACTAGAACTACGGGCTCCTACAATGAGCAGTTCTTC. Looking up the rest from reference TRBV28 and TRBJ2-1 gives the full variable domain: DVKVTQSSRYLVKRTGEKVFLECVQDMDHENMFWYRQDPGLGLRLIYFSYDVKMKEKGDIPEGYSVSREKKERFSLILESASTNQTSMYLCASSQTRTTGSYNEQFFGPGTRLTVL.

This clonotype was detected a few times. The chain carries TRBV20-1 and TRBJ2-2; TRBD2 matches 7 bases. The CDR3 runs to 14 residues. Germline lookup yields CDR1 DFQATT and CDR2 SNEGSKA (reference sequence). V shed 5 bases and J 0 bases; nucleotides not matched to a gene: 3. CDR3 protein: CSAQRGANTGELFF. The CDR3, as DNA: TGCAGTGCTCAGCGGGGAGCGAACACCGGGGAGCTGTTTTTT.

This clonotype showed up just a few times. The J gene is TRBJ2-1, the V gene TRBV7-3; 14 positions agree with TRBD2. The CDR3 covers 19 residues. Looked up from germline, CDR1 is SGHTA and CDR2 is FQGTGA. V gave up 0 bases and J gave up 5 bases; unmatched junction bases: 9. The CDR3 loop is CASSLTLRLAGGPHNEQFF. Here the CDR3 DNA reads TGTGCCAGCAGCTTAACGTTGAGACTAGCGGGAGGGCCCCACAATGAGCAGTTCTTC. The full variable domain, with the rest looked up from reference TRBV7-3 and TRBJ2-1, is GAGVSQTPSNKVTEKGKYVELRCDPISGHTALYWYRQSLGQGPEFLIYFQGTGAADDSGLPNDRFFAVRPEGSVSTLKIQRTERGDSAVYLCASSLTLRLAGGPHNEQFFGPGTRLTVL.

The table lists this clonotype with many counts. V is TRBV9 and J is TRBJ1-1, with unresolved D. In germline, CDR1 is SGDLS, CDR2 YYNGEE. V dropped 0 bases and J dropped 1 base, with 7 bases sitting between them. This CDR3 has 14 residues. CDR3 coding DNA: TGTGCCAGCAGCGTAGGAAGCTGGAACACTGAAGCTTTCTTT. Encoded protein: CASSVGSWNTEAFF.

This clonotype has at least ten counts. The chain uses TRBV6-1 and TRBJ2-7; D perhaps matches TRBD1 (6 bases). CDR3 size: 14 residues. V was pared by 5 bases and J by 5 bases, with 16 bases between. Germline values: CDR1 MNHNS, CDR2 SASEGT. CDR3 in amino acids: CASSTGQGHNEQYF. The CDR3 region has the DNA TGTGCCAGCAGTACGGGCCAGGGGCATAACGAGCAGTACTTC.

The chain employs TRBV6-2 or TRBV6-3 and TRBJ2-7, with D possibly TRBD1 on 5 matching bases. There are 20 residues in the CDR3. V lost 1 base and J 2 bases, leaving 27 bases between the germline ends. From germline, CDR1 is MNHEY and CDR2 SVGEGT. CDR3 coding DNA: TGTGCCAGCAGTTACTTCCGGGTCCTGCGTGGGGCCCAGCGTACCTACGAGCAGTACTTC. This codes for CASSYFRVLRGAQRTYEQYF.

This clonotype has only a few counts. The rearrangement uses TRBV5-5 and TRBJ1-1; TRBD1 might be the D (5 bases). Germline-derived CDR1 and CDR2 are SGHKS and YYEKEE (reference sequence). This CDR3 has 15 amino acids. Between the trimmed V and J ends, which lost 5 bases and 0 bases, there was a span of 14 bases. CDR3: CASSSTGTVNTEAFF. The CDR3 DNA follows: TGTGCCAGCAGTTCCACCGGGACGGTGAACACTGAAGCTTTCTTT.

The chain links TRBV7-9 to TRBJ2-7; tentative D call: TRBD2 (5 bases). Trimming shortened V by 0 bases and J by 7 bases, and 13 bases separated the two germline ends. Germline values: CDR1 SEHNR, CDR2 FQNEAQ (reference sequence). The CDR3 is 14 amino acids. The DNA of the CDR3 is TGTGCCAGCAGCTTAGCGAAAAAGGGAGTAGAGCAGTACTTC. It translates to CASSLAKKGVEQYF.

At least ten counts were recorded for this clonotype. The chain recombines TRBV2 with TRBJ2-5; 8 bases map to TRBD1. Trimming took 8 bases from V and 1 from J; bases not matched to a gene: 9. The CDR3 runs 15 residues. Germline-derived CDR1 and CDR2 are SNHLY and FYNNEI. The DNA for the CDR3 is TGTGCCAGCCAGATGAGGACAGGGATCCAAGAGACCCAGTACTTC. Translation gives CASQMRTGIQETQYF.

The chain couples TRBV29-1 to TRBJ2-7, with TRBD1 as a possible D gene (6 bases). V was clipped by 4 bases and J by 0 bases, with 13 bases between them. CDR3 length equals 14 residues. Germline values: CDR1 SQVTM, CDR2 ANQGSEA. The CDR3 sequence is CSVVKDSSSYEQYF. The CDR3 region has the DNA TGCAGCGTTGTAAAGGACAGCTCCTCCTACGAGCAGTACTTC.

This clonotype was observed a few times. The chain joins TRBV19 to TRBJ1-4; 9 nucleotides match TRBD1. V dropped 0 bases and J dropped 6; count of bases not matched to a gene: 5. The CDR3 spans 16 residues. Germline CDR1 is LNHDA and CDR2 is SQIVND (reference sequence). The CDR3 loop is CASSIDGQGRYEKLFF. For the CDR3, the DNA is TGTGCCAGTAGTATAGATGGACAGGGGCGGTATGAAAAACTGTTTTTT.

A few counts support this clonotype. The J gene is TRBJ1-6, the V gene TRBV7-9; 8 bases map to TRBD1. The CDR3 covers 16 residues. The V gene end was trimmed by 6 bases and the J gene end by 9 bases; junction bases not matched to a gene: 13. The V gene's germline CDR1 is SEHNR and CDR2 FQNEAQ (reference sequence). The CDR3 DNA reads as TGTGCCAGCAGGGACCAGGGGGCCGGGAGAAGTTCACCCCTCCACTTT. Translation: CASRDQGAGRSSPLHF.

Comments on this clonotype: It may be a read error: a sequence one base away is much more abundant. The chain has TRBV13 and TRBJ1-1, with a tentative D call TRBD1 (5 bases). The V and J ends lost 4 bases and 0 bases respectively, with 9 bases between them. Germline values: CDR1 PRHDT, CDR2 FYEKMQ (reference sequence). CDR3 length: 14 amino acids. CDR3: CASSSWGLNTEAFF. CDR3 nucleotide sequence: TGTGCCAGCAGCTCCTGGGGCTTGAACACTGAAGCTTTCTTT.

This clonotype turned up a few times. The rearrangement uses TRBV7-9 and TRBJ1-3; D unclear. Germline V gene sequence: CDR1 SEHNR, CDR2 FQNEAQ (reference sequence). CDR3 length equals 14 residues. V was trimmed by 1 base and J by 3 bases, leaving 7 bases between them. The CDR3 DNA is TGTGCCAGCAGCTTAGGGGGTGGTGGAAACACCATATATTTT. Encoded protein: CASSLGGGGNTIYF.

This clonotype was counted only a few times. The chain recombines TRBV7-8 with TRBJ2-1; D possibly matches TRBD1 or TRBD2 (5 bases each). V was pared by 2 bases and J by 7 bases, with 15 bases between. The CDR3 has 15 residues. In germline, CDR1 is SGHVS, CDR2 FQNEAQ. This chain's CDR3 is CASSLLRDPRNEQFF. DNA of the CDR3: TGTGCCAGCAGCTTACTTCGGGACCCTCGGAATGAGCAGTTCTTC.

This clonotype appeared a few times. The chain links TRBV7-9 to TRBJ2-1, with a weak D call TRBD2 (6 bases). Trimming removed 5 bases from V and 5 bases from J, with 16 bases in between. The CDR3 runs to 15 residues. CDR1 is SEHNR and CDR2 is FQNEAQ in the germline V gene (reference sequence). The CDR3 coding sequence is TGTGCCAGCAGCCGTCCCCTCAGGACTAACAATGAGCAGTTCTTC. This encodes CASSRPLRTNNEQFF.

This clonotype has ten or more counts. This chain connects TRBV7-2 to TRBJ2-3; 8 nucleotides align to TRBD2. CDR1 and CDR2 (germline): SGHTA, FQGNSA. This CDR3 region has 16 residues. Trimming at V came to 1 base and at J to 2 bases, leaving 5 bases not matched to a gene. CDR3 residues: CASSLVAGTPTDTQYF. The CDR3 DNA is TGTGCCAGCAGCTTAGTAGCGGGGACCCCCACAGATACGCAGTATTTT.

This clonotype has at least ten counts. J is TRBJ2-3 and V is TRBV5-6, with 11 bases lining up with TRBD2. This CDR3 region has 15 residues. The J segment lost 7 bases and the V segment lost 0 bases, leaving 4 bases of the junction unmatched. Germline V lookup: CDR1 SGHDT, CDR2 YYEEEE. CDR3 DNA sequence: TGTGCCAGCAGCTTGGTTACTAGCGGGAGAAATACGCAGTATTTT. It is translated as CASSLVTSGRNTQYF.

This clonotype occurred a few times. This chain links TRBV10-3 with TRBJ2-7; 13 bases are a match to TRBD2. Germline V lookup: CDR1 ENHRY, CDR2 SYGVKD. Trimming took 3 bases from V and 1 from J; bases not matched to a gene: 3. The CDR3 extends over 16 amino acids. The CDR3, as DNA: TGTGCCATCAGTGAACGGACTAGCGGGAGTTCCTACGAGCAGTACTTC. It codes for CAISERTSGSSYEQYF.

CDR3 sequence (DNA): TGCGCCAGCAGCCAAGGAGCGGGAGATGCCCACAATGAGCAGTTCTTC. Translated: CASSQGAGDAHNEQFF. The chain carries TRBV4-3 and TRBJ2-1, with 8 bases lining up with TRBD2. The CDR3 is made up of 16 amino acids. CDR1 and CDR2 from the germline V gene are LGHNA and YSLEER. After removal of 1 base from V and 5 bases from J, the junction contained 7 bases not matched to a gene.

This chain uses TRBV11-2 with TRBJ2-3, with D maybe TRBD2 (6 bases). Deletions cut 5 bases from V and 0 bases from J, with 18 bases between. The CDR3 spans 17 residues. In germline, CDR1 is SGHAT, CDR2 FQNNGV. The CDR3 nucleotides read TGTGCCAGCAGCCCTGACCTCCTCGGGACTAGCACAGATACGCAGTATTTT. This encodes CASSPDLLGTSTDTQYF. The entire variable domain, with the rest obtained from reference TRBV11-2 and TRBJ2-3, is as follows: EAGVAQSPRYKIIEKRQSVAFWCNPISGHATLYWYQQILGQGPKLLIQFQNNGVVDDSQLPKDRFSAERLKGVDSTLKIQPAKLEDSAVYLCASSPDLLGTSTDTQYFGPGTRLTVL.

At least ten counts were recorded for this clonotype. The J gene is TRBJ2-7, the V gene TRBV7-9; weak D call: TRBD1 (5 bases). The V gene's germline CDR1 is SEHNR and CDR2 FQNEAQ (reference sequence). V was pared by 4 bases and J by 4 bases, with 23 bases between. This CDR3 comprises 17 residues. The DNA for the CDR3 is TGTGCCAGCAGCTCAAAAGGATGGTCGGACACTACTTACGAGCAGTACTTC. Translation gives CASSSKGWSDTTYEQYF.

A remark on this clonotype: At one boundary the junction diverges from the germline segment, which might be a read error. The chain uses TRBV20-1 and TRBJ2-7, with D possibly matching TRBD2 (5 bases). CDR3 size: 11 residues. The germline CDR1 and CDR2 sequences are DFQATT and SNEGSKA (reference sequence). This CDR3 reads CSAREGYELYF. The CDR3 nucleotides are TGCAGTGCCCGAGAGGGCTACGAGCTGTACTTC.

This clonotype was recorded at least ten times. This rearrangement joins TRBV7-6 to TRBJ2-3; no reliable D call. From germline, CDR1 is SGHVS and CDR2 FNYEAQ. V was pared by 5 bases and J by 4 bases, with 16 bases between. This CDR3 is built from 15 residues. The CDR3 region is CASSITGPPADTQYF. The DNA for the CDR3 is TGTGCCAGCAGCATCACCGGGCCGCCGGCAGATACGCAGTATTTT.

CDR3 in DNA: TGTGCCAGCAGTTTATACGTACCCCAGCCCAATCAGCCCCAGCATTTT. It translates to CASSLYVPQPNQPQHF. This sequence joins TRBV28 and TRBJ1-5, with D uncertain. Germline lookup yields CDR1 MDHEN and CDR2 SYDVKM. The CDR3 totals 16 residues. V was pared by 1 base and J by 3 bases, with 13 bases between.

This clonotype was seen repeatedly, ten times or more. The chain is built from TRBV27 and TRBJ1-6; 9 bases fit TRBD1. The trim removed 7 bases at V and 9 bases at J, leaving 4 bases unmatched. CDR1 is MNHEY and CDR2 is SMNVEV in the germline V gene (reference sequence). The CDR3 runs 13 residues. CDR3 amino acids: CASMGQGGSPLHF. Written as DNA, the CDR3 is TGTGCCAGCATGGGACAGGGAGGTTCACCCCTCCACTTT.

This clonotype has just a few counts. The chain uses TRBV7-2 and TRBJ2-7; a weak D match, TRBD1 (6 bases). The CDR3 spans 16 residues. CDR1 is SGHTA, CDR2 FQGNSA, per germline. V was shortened by 0 bases and J by 7 bases, with 19 bases between the two germline ends. CDR3 DNA sequence: TGTGCCAGCAGCTTAGCTCCGAGACAGGCCAATGAAGAGCAGTACTTC. Its translation: CASSLAPRQANEEQYF.

Of note for this clonotype: Relative to the germline gene, one junction end is altered; a read error may explain this. The V call is TRBV2, the J call TRBJ2-2, with 7 bases identical to TRBD2. The CDR3 is made up of 16 amino acids. Germline CDR1 SNHLY, CDR2 FYNNEI. CDR3 loop: CVSTDPGGRRTGELFF. In DNA form, the CDR3 reads TGTGTCAGCACCGACCCGGGGGGACGGAGAACCGGGGAGCTGTTTTTT.

At least ten counts were recorded for this clonotype. Written as DNA, the CDR3 is TGTGCCAGCAGCCAGCCCAGGGCGGGCGCGACTGAAGCTTTCTTT. Translation gives CASSQPRAGATEAFF. The chain combines TRBV3-1 with TRBJ1-1; possible D gene TRBD1, 5 bases. V dropped 3 bases and J dropped 5 bases, with 16 bases sitting between them. CDR3 length: 15 residues. Germline lookup yields CDR1 LGHDT and CDR2 YNNKEL (reference sequence).